These 26 T cell receptor beta chains came from one sample sequenced in a study of blood T cell repertoires in COVID-19. This table comes from immunoSEQ multiplex PCR, and its TCRdb copy is limited to in-frame clones, with some not included. The profile shows 350,000 to 450,000 clones, roughly nine tenths of them singletons. Sequenced material: peripheral blood. Every receptor here comes from a man aged 35-49 years with acute or convalescent COVID-19.

The chain joins TRBV6-6 to TRBJ2-7; tentatively, D is TRBD2 (7 bases). Germline V gene data show CDR1 as MNHNY and CDR2 as SVGAGI (reference sequence). CDR3 length: 15 residues. Trimming took 5 bases from V and 0 from J, leaving 14 bases between them. This CDR3 reads CASSDRGGGSYEQYF. CDR3 DNA sequence: TGTGCCAGCAGTGACCGGGGAGGGGGCTCCTACGAGCAGTACTTC.

The chain carries TRBV15 and TRBJ2-3; D is possibly TRBD1 (5 bases). Trimming shortened V by 3 bases and J by 5 bases, and 9 bases separated the two germline ends. The germline CDR1 and CDR2 sequences are LNHNV and YYDKDF (reference sequence). This CDR3 comprises 13 residues. The CDR3 nucleotides are TGTGCCACCAGCAGTCTTCAGGGAGATACGCAGTATTTT. Its translation: CATSSLQGDTQYF.

This chain links TRBV7-9 with TRBJ2-7, with unresolved D. This CDR3 is built from 13 residues. Between the trimmed V and J ends, which lost 2 bases and 2 bases, there was a span of 7 bases. CDR1 is SEHNR and CDR2 is FQNEAQ in the germline V gene (reference sequence). In DNA form, the CDR3 reads TGTGCCAGCAGCTTATTGAGAACCTACGAGCAGTACTTC. This translates into CASSLLRTYEQYF. The full variable domain, in which reference TRBV7-9 and TRBJ2-7 provide the parts outside the CDR3, is DTGVSQNPRHKITKRGQNVTFRCDPISEHNRLYWYRQTLGQGPEFLTYFQNEAQLEKSRLLSDRFSAERPKGSFSTLEIQRTEQGDSAMYLCASSLLRTYEQYFGPGTRLTVT.

This clone was observed a single time. The V gene is TRBV6-5, the J gene TRBJ2-3, with 8 nucleotides matching TRBD1. The CDR3 loop spans 14 amino acids. Germline loops: CDR1 MNHEY, CDR2 SVGAGI. The ends lost 2 bases at V and 6 bases at J; junction bases unmatched: 4. This CDR3 is CASSYGTGGDTQYF. The CDR3 region has the DNA TGTGCCAGCAGTTACGGAACAGGGGGGGATACGCAGTATTTT.

CDR3 bases: TGCGCCAGCAGCTTGCAGGGGATACAAGAGACCCAGTACTTC. This encodes CASSLQGIQETQYF. V is TRBV5-1 and J is TRBJ2-5, with D possibly TRBD1 on 6 matching bases. The CDR3 runs 14 residues. In germline, CDR1 is SGHRS, CDR2 YFSETQ. Trimming stripped 1 base from V and 2 bases from J, with 9 bases between.

The chain couples TRBV6-1 to TRBJ2-7; a possible D gene is TRBD1 (6 bases). Germline CDR1 MNHNS, CDR2 SASEGT. The CDR3 extends over 16 amino acids. Trimming removed 4 bases from V and 5 bases from J, with 21 bases in between. CDR3 bases: TGTGCCAGCAGTGGTAGGGCCAGGGGAAATACCCACGAGCAGTACTTC. Translated, it gives CASSGRARGNTHEQYF.

The chain carries TRBV27 and TRBJ2-7; D may be TRBD1 (5 bases). The CDR3 sequence is 12 residues long. The V and J ends lost 5 bases and 6 bases respectively, with 11 bases between them. CDR1 MNHEY and CDR2 SMNVEV come from the germline V gene (reference sequence). For the CDR3, the DNA is TGTGCCAGCAGTCCGCAGGGCCGCGAGCAGTACTTC. Amino acids: CASSPQGREQYF.

The chain couples TRBV11-2 to TRBJ2-5; no reliable D call. Trimming took 1 base from V and 5 from J, leaving 14 bases between them. The CDR3 contains 15 residues. Germline CDR1 reads SGHAT; CDR2 reads FQNNGV. The CDR3 sequence is CASSLVSGYGETQYF. CDR3 bases: TGTGCCAGCAGCTTAGTTTCAGGTTATGGGGAGACCCAGTACTTC.

This clone was detected only once. The chain has TRBV7-9 and TRBJ1-6, with D possibly being TRBD1 (5 bases). This CDR3 region has 14 residues. The ends were cut back, 1 base at V and 6 bases at J, with 7 bases in the middle. Germline CDR1 reads SEHNR; CDR2 reads FQNEAQ (reference sequence). The CDR3, as DNA: TGTGCCAGCAGCTTAGTGACAGTTAATTCACCCCTCCACTTT. Translating gives CASSLVTVNSPLHF.

This clone was observed once. V and J are TRBV7-9 and TRBJ1-1; TRBD1 is a possible D gene (6 bases). The CDR3 length is 13 residues. In germline, CDR1 is SEHNR, CDR2 FQNEAQ (reference sequence). Trimming took off 3 bases at V and 7 bases at J, with 12 bases between the two ends. The CDR3 loop reads CASSFGQIREAFF. For the CDR3, the DNA is TGTGCCAGCAGCTTTGGACAGATACGTGAAGCTTTCTTT.

The chain recombines TRBV11-2 with TRBJ1-2, with 9 bases that match TRBD1. After removal of 4 bases from V and 6 bases from J, the junction contained 6 bases not matched to a gene. CDR1 and CDR2 (germline): SGHAT, FQNNGV. This CDR3 is built from 14 residues. The DNA of the CDR3 is TGTGCCAGCAGCTCCGGGACAGGGATCCATGGCTACACCTTC. Translation gives CASSSGTGIHGYTF.

The J gene is TRBJ1-2, the V gene TRBV28, with 9 bases that match TRBD1. The germline V gene has CDR1 MDHEN and CDR2 SYDVKM. The junction had 6 bases not matched to a gene; V was cut back by 8 bases and J by 5 bases. This CDR3 has 13 residues. The CDR3 nucleotides are TGTGCCAGCCGGGGACAGGGATGGTATGGCTACACCTTC. Encoded protein: CASRGQGWYGYTF.

The chain combines TRBV29-1 with TRBJ2-1; TRBD2 aligns across 14 bases. V gave up 7 bases and J gave up 5 bases; unmatched junction bases: 10. The germline V gene encodes CDR1 SQVTM and CDR2 ANQGSEA. CDR3 length equals 16 residues. CDR3 sequence: CSATGMGLAGDNEQFF. CDR3 nucleotides: TGCAGCGCTACAGGAATGGGACTAGCGGGGGACAATGAGCAGTTCTTC.

Only a few counts were recorded for this clone. This chain connects TRBV19 to TRBJ1-5, with TRBD1 identical over 8 bases. The CDR3 sequence is 13 residues long. Germline V lookup: CDR1 LNHDA, CDR2 SQIVND (reference sequence). V was pared by 7 bases and J by 9 bases, with 8 bases of the junction left unmatched. For the CDR3, the DNA is TGTGCCAGTAAAGGGACAGGCCATGGGCCCCAGCATTTT. Protein: CASKGTGHGPQHF. The full variable domain, with the rest looked up from reference TRBV19 and TRBJ1-5, is DGGITQSPKYLFRKEGQNVTLSCEQNLNHDAMYWYRQDPGQGLRLIYYSQIVNDFQKGDIAEGYSVSREKKESFPLTVTSAQKNPTAFYLCASKGTGHGPQHFGDGTRLSIL.

This rearrangement joins TRBV7-3 to TRBJ1-1, with D unclear. The V gene lost 0 bases and the J gene lost 1 base, with 6 bases spanning the gap. The CDR3 length is 14 residues. Germline CDR1 is SGHTA and CDR2 is FQGTGA. CDR3 DNA sequence: TGTGCCAGCAGCTTAACCCACGGGAACACTGAAGCTTTCTTT. Amino acid sequence: CASSLTHGNTEAFF.

The chain uses TRBV6-5 and TRBJ1-1; TRBD1 might be the D (6 bases). The CDR3 contains 14 residues. Germline CDR1 MNHEY, CDR2 SVGAGI. Trimming left V 4 bases short and J 1 base short, with 10 bases between. Here the CDR3 DNA reads TGTGCCAGCAGTTTCGACAGGAAGAACACTGAAGCTTTCTTT. Amino acids: CASSFDRKNTEAFF.

This rearrangement joins TRBV28 to TRBJ1-2, with TRBD1 as a possible D gene (6 bases). V lost 6 bases to trimming and J lost 8 bases, with 13 bases between them. The CDR3 is 12 amino acids. Per germline, CDR1 MDHEN and CDR2 SYDVKM. CDR3 coding DNA: TGTGCCAGCAGAGAGAACAGGGACGGCTACACCTTC. This gives the protein CASRENRDGYTF.

This chain connects TRBV19 to TRBJ1-1; D is possibly TRBD1 (5 bases). The V and J ends lost 8 bases and 4 bases respectively, with 11 bases between them. Germline V gives CDR1 LNHDA, CDR2 SQIVND (reference sequence). This CDR3 is 12 amino acids long. CDR3 in amino acids: CASGQQGTEAFF. The CDR3 DNA sequence: TGTGCCAGTGGTCAGCAGGGCACTGAAGCTTTCTTT.

V gene TRBV9 combines with J gene TRBJ2-6; unclear D gene. V gave up 3 bases and J gave up 4 bases, with 14 bases separating them. The CDR3 totals 16 residues. CDR1 SGDLS and CDR2 YYNGEE come from the germline V gene. CDR3 coding DNA: TGTGCCAGCAGCGGCCGAACCGCGCGAGGGGCCAACGTCCTGACTTTC. Protein: CASSGRTARGANVLTF. The full variable domain, completed using reference TRBV9 and TRBJ2-6, is DSGVTQTPKHLITATGQRVTLRCSPRSGDLSVYWYQQSLDQGLQFLIQYYNGEERAKGNILERFSAQQFPDLHSELNLSSLELGDSALYFCASSGRTARGANVLTFGAGSRLTVL.

This clone was found once. The J gene is TRBJ1-2, the V gene TRBV3-1 (or the pseudogene TRBV3-2); TRBD1 aligns across 9 bases. The CDR3 totals 15 residues. The germline V gene has CDR1 LGHDT and CDR2 YNNKEL (reference sequence). The V segment lost 0 bases and the J segment 5 bases; nucleotides outside the gene matches: 4. CDR3 sequence (DNA): TGTGCCAGCAGCCAAGATGGGACAGGGATTTATGGCTACACCTTC. Amino acid sequence: CASSQDGTGIYGYTF.

This chain uses TRBV27 with TRBJ1-5; 8 nucleotides align to TRBD1. V was clipped by 5 bases and J by 8 bases; unmatched bases: 5. The CDR3 is 13 residues long. The germline V gene has CDR1 MNHEY and CDR2 SMNVEV (reference sequence). CDR3 bases: TGTGCCAGCAGTCGGACAGGGCTGGAGCCCCAGCATTTT. Encoded protein: CASSRTGLEPQHF.

The gene calls are TRBV5-4 and TRBJ1-2; no clear D. Germline CDR1 reads SGHNT; CDR2 reads YYREEE (reference sequence). Trimming left V 2 bases short and J 7 bases short, with 9 bases between. The CDR3 sequence is 12 residues long. The CDR3 spells CASSFEVGGYTF. The CDR3 nucleotides are TGTGCCAGCAGCTTTGAGGTCGGTGGCTACACCTTC.

Concerning this clone itself: This may be a read error, as it is one base from a much larger clone. J is TRBJ2-1 and V is TRBV28; D not resolved. The length of the CDR3 is 12 residues. V was cut by 2 bases and J by 4 bases, with 3 bases left in between. Germline V gene lookup returns CDR1 MDHEN and CDR2 SYDVKM. The CDR3 loop reads CASSLPYNEQFF. CDR3 bases: TGTGCCAGCAGTTTACCGTACAATGAGCAGTTCTTC.

Regarding this clone: Germline and junction disagree at one end, which may indicate a read error. The chain employs TRBV3-1 (or the pseudogene TRBV3-2) and TRBJ2-5, with a tentative D call TRBD1 (6 bases). Germline CDR1 and CDR2: LGHDT and YNNKEL (reference sequence). The CDR3 is 12 residues long. The CDR3 sequence: CASSGVPGHSNF. The CDR3 DNA follows: TGTGCCAGCAGCGGGGTCCCGGGACATTCGAACTTC.

The chain couples TRBV6-5 to TRBJ2-3; D might be TRBD2 (6 bases). Per the germline V gene, CDR1 is MNHEY and CDR2 is SVGAGI. V lost 7 bases and J lost 4, with 15 bases in between. There are 14 residues in the CDR3. The CDR3 loop is CASKAGRRADTQYF. Written as DNA, the CDR3 is TGTGCCAGCAAGGCGGGGCGTCGGGCAGATACGCAGTATTTT.

The rearrangement joins TRBV5-4 to TRBJ2-3; 14 bases map to TRBD2. Per germline, CDR1 SGHNT and CDR2 YYREEE (reference sequence). The CDR3 contains 16 residues. Trimming at V came to 1 base and at J to 6 bases, leaving 4 bases not matched to a gene. The CDR3 DNA is TGTGCCAGCAGCTTGAGACTAGCGGGGGGGATGGATACGCAGTATTTT. Translated: CASSLRLAGGMDTQYF.